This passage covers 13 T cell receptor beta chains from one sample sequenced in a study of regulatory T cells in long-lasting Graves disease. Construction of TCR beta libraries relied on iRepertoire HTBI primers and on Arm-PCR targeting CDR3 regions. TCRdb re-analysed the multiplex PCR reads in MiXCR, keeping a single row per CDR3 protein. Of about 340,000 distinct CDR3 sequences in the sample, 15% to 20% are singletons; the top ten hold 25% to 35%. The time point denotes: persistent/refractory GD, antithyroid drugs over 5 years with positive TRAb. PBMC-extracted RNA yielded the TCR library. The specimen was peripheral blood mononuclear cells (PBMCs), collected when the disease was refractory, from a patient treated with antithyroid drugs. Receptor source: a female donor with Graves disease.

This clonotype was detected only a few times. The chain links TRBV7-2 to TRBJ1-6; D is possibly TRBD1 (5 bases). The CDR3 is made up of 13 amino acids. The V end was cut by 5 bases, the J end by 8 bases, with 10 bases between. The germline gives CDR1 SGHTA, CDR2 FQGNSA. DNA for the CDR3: TGTGCCAGCAGCGTAGTACAGGATTCACCCCTCCACTTT. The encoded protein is CASSVVQDSPLHF.

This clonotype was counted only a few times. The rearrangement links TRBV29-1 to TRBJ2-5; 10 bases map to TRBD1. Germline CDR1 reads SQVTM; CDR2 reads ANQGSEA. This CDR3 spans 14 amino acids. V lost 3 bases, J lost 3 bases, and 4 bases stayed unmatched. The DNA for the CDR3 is TGCAGCGTTGAGGGACAGGGGTTGGAAGAGACCCAGTACTTC. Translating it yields CSVEGQGLEETQYF.

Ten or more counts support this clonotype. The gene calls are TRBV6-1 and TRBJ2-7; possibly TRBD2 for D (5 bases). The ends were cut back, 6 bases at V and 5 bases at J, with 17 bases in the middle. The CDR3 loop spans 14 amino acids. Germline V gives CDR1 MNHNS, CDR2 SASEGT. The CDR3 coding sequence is TGTGCCAGCAGATGGCGAACCACGGGAAACGAGCAGTACTTC. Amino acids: CASRWRTTGNEQYF.

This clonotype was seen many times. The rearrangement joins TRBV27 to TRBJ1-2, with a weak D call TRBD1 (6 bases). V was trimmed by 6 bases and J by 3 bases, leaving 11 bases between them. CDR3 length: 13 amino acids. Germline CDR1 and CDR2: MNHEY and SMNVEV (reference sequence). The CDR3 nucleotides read TGTGCCAGCAGGGAGACAGGAGACTATGGCTACACCTTC. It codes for CASRETGDYGYTF.

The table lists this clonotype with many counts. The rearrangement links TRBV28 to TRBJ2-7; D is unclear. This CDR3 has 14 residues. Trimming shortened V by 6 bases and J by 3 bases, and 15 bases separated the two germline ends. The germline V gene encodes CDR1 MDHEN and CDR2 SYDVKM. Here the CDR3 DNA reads TGTGCCAGCAGCAGCGACCTTCCTCTCTACGAGCAGTACTTC. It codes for CASSSDLPLYEQYF.

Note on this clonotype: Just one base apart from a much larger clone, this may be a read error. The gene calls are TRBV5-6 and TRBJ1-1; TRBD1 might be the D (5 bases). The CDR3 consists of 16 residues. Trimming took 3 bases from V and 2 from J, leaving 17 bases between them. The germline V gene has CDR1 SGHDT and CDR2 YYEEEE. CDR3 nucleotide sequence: TGTGCCAGCAGCTCTCTGCTCGACGACAGAAACACTGAAGCTTTCTTT. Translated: CASSSLLDDRNTEAFF.

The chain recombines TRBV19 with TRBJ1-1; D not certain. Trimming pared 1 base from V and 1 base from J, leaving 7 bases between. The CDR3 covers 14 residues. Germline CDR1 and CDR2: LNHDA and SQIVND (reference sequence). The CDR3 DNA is TGTGCCAGTAGTATAGGGTGGGAGAACACTGAAGCTTTCTTT. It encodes CASSIGWENTEAFF. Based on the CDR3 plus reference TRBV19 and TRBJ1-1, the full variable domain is DGGITQSPKYLFRKEGQNVTLSCEQNLNHDAMYWYRQDPGQGLRLIYYSQIVNDFQKGDIAEGYSVSREKKESFPLTVTSAQKNPTAFYLCASSIGWENTEAFFGQGTRLTVV.

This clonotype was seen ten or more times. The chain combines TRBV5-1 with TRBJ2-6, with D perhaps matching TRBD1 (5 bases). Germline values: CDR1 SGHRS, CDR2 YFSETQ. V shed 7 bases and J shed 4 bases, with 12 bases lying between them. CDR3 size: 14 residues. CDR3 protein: CASEEGVGANVLTF. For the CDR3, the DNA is TGCGCCAGCGAAGAAGGGGTGGGGGCCAACGTCCTGACTTTC.

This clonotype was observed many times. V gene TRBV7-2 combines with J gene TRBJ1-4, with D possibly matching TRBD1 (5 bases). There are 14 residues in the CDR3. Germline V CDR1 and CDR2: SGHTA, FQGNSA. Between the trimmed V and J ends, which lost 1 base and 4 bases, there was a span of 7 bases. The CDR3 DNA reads TGTGCCAGCAGCTTAGATAGGGGTAATGAAAAACTGTTTTTT. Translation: CASSLDRGNEKLFF.

The CDR3 DNA follows: TGTGCCAGCAGTTATACGAGCTCCTATAATTCACCCCTCCACTTT. Protein product: CASSYTSSYNSPLHF. V is TRBV25-1 and J is TRBJ1-6, with D unresolved. CDR1 and CDR2 (germline): MGHDK, SYGVNS. The length of the CDR3 is 15 residues. With 5 bases removed from V and 0 bases from J, the gap between germline ends came to 8 bases.

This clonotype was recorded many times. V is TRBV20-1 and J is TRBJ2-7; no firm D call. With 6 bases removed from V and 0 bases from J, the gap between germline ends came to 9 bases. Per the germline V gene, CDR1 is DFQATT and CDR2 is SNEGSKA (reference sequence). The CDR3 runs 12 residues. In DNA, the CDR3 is TGCAGTGCCAGACCCGCCTCCTACGAGCAGTACTTC. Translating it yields CSARPASYEQYF.

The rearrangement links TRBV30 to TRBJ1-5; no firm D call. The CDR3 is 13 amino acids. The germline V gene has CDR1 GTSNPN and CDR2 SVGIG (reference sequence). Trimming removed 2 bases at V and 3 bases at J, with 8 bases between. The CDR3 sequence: CAWSMSPNQPQHF. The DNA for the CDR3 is TGTGCCTGGAGTATGAGTCCCAATCAGCCCCAGCATTTT.

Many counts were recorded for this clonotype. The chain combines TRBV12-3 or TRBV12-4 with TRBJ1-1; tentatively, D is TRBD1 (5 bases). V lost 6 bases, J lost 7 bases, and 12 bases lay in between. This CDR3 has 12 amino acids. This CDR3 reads CASRGGKVEAFF. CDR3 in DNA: TGTGCCAGCAGGGGGGGAAAAGTTGAAGCTTTCTTT.